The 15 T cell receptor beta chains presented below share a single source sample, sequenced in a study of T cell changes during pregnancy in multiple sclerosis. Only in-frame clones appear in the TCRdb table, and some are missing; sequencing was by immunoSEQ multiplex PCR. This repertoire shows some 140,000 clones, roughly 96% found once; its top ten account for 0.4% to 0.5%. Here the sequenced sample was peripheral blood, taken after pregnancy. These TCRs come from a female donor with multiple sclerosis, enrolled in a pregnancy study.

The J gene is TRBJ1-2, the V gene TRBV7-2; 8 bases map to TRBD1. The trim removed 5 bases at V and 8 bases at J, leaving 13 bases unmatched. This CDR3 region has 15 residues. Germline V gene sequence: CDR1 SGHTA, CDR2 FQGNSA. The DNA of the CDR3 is TGTGCCAGCAGCCTAGAATGGACAGGGTGGGAGGGCTACACCTTC. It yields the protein CASSLEWTGWEGYTF.

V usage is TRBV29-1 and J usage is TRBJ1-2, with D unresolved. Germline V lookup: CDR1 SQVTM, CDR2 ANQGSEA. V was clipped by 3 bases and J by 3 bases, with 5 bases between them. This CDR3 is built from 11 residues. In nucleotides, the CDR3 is TGCAGCGTTGAGCCAGACTATGGCTACACCTTC. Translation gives CSVEPDYGYTF.

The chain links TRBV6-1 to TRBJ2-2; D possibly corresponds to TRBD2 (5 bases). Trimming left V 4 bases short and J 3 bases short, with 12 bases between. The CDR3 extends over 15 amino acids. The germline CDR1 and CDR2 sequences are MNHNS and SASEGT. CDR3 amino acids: CASSVGNHDTGELFF. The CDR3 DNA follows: TGTGCCAGCAGTGTCGGGAACCATGACACCGGGGAGCTGTTTTTT.

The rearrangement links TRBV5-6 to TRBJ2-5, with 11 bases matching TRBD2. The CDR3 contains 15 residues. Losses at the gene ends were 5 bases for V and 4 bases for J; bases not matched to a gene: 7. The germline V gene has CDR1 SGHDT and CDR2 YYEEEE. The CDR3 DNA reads TGTGCCAGCAGTAATAGACTAGCGGGAATAGAGACCCAGTACTTC. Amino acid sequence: CASSNRLAGIETQYF.

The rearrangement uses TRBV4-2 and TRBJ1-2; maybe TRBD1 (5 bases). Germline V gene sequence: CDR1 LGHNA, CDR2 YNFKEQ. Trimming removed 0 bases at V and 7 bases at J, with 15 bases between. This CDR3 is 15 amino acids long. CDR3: CASSQDSRGDSGYTF. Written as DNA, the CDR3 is TGTGCCAGCAGCCAAGACAGTAGGGGCGATAGTGGCTACACCTTC.

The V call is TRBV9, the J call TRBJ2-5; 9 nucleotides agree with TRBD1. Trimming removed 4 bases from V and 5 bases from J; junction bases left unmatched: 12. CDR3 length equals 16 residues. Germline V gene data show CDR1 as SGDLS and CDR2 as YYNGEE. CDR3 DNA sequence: TGTGCCAGCAGCCCGCGAGTCGGGACAGGGTTCGAGACCCAGTACTTC. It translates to CASSPRVGTGFETQYF.

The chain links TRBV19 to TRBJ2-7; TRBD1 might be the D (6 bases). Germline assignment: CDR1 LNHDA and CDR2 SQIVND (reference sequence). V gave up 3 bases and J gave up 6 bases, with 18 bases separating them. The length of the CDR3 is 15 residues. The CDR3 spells CASSITGKIRGEQYF. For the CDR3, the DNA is TGTGCCAGTAGTATCACAGGGAAGATTCGTGGCGAGCAGTACTTC.

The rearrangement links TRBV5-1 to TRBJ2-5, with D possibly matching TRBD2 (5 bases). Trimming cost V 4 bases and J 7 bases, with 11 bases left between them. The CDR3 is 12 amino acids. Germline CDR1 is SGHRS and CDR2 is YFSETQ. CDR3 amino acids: CASSPGAGTQYF. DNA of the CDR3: TGCGCCAGCAGCCCCGGTGCGGGGACCCAGTACTTC.

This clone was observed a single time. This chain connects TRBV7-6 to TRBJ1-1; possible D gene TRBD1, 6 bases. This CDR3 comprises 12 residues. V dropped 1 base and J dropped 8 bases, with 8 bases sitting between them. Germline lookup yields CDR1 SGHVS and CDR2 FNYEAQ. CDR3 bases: TGTGCCAGCAGCTTAGGGGGGGGCGAAGCTTTCTTT. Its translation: CASSLGGGEAFF.

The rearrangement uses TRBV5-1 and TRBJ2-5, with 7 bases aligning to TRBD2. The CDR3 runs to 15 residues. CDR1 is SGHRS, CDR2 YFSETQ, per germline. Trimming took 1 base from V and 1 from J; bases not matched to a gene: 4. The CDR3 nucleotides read TGCGCCAGCAGCTTGTCTGCTAGCGGCCAAGAGACCCAGTACTTC. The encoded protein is CASSLSASGQETQYF.

CDR3 region: CASRGLAGVLAKNIQYF. The CDR3 region has the DNA TGTGCCAGCCGAGGACTAGCGGGAGTCCTCGCCAAAAACATTCAGTACTTC. The chain is built from TRBV28 and TRBJ2-4; TRBD2 matches 13 bases. With 8 bases clipped from V and 1 base from J, the junction kept 8 bases outside the gene matches. The germline CDR1 and CDR2 sequences are MDHEN and SYDVKM. The CDR3 is 17 amino acids.

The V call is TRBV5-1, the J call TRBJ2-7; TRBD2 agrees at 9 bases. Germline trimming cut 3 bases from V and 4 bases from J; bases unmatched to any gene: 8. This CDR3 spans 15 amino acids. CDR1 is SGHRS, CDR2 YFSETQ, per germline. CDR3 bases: TGCGCCAGCAGCTCCACGGGACTAGCAGGGTACGAGCAGTACTTC. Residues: CASSSTGLAGYEQYF.

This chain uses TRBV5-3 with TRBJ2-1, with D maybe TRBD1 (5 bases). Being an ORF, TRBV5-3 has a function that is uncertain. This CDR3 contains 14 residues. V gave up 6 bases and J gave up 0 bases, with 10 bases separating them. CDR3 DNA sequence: TGTGCCAGAACCGGACACAGCTCCTACAATGAGCAGTTCTTC. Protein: CARTGHSSYNEQFF.

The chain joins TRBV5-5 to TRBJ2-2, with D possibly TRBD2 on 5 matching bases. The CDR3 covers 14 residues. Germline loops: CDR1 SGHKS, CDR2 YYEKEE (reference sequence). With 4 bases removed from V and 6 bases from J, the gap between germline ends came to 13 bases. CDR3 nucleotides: TGTGCCAGCAGCCCCGGGCCCGGGGCCGGGGAGCTGTTTTTT. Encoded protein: CASSPGPGAGELFF.

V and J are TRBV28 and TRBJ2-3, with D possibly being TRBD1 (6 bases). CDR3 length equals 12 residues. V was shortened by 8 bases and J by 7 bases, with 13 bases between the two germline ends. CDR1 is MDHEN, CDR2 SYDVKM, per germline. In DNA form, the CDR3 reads TGTGCCAGCTGGGGACAAGCGCATACGCAGTATTTT. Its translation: CASWGQAHTQYF.